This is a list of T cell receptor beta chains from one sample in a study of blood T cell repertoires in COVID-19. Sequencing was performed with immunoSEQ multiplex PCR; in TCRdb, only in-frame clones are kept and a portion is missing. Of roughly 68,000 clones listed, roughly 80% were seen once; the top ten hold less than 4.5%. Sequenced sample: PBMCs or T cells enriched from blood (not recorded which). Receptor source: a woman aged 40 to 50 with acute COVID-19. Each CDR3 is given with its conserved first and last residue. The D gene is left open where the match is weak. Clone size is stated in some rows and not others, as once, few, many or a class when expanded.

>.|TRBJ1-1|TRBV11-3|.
CASTSRLGNTEAFF
TGTGCCAGCACCTCTAGGTTAGGGAACACTGAAGCTTTCTTT
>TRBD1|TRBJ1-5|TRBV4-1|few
CASSQGAARQGGNQPQHF
TGCGCCAGCAGCCAAGGCGCCGCTCGACAGGGAGGAAATCAGCCCCAGCATTTT
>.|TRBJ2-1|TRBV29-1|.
CSESSGEKDEQFF
TGCAGCGAGAGTAGCGGTGAAAAGGATGAGCAGTTCTTC
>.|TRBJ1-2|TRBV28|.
CASSFWRELGNYGYTF
TGTGCCAGCAGTTTCTGGCGGGAGTTGGGGAACTATGGCTACACCTTC
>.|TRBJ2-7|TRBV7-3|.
CASSSPAGLTPREQYF
TGTGCCAGCAGCTCTCCAGCGGGCTTGACACCTCGGGAGCAGTACTTC
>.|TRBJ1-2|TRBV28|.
CASTRVGGSYGYTF
TGTGCCAGCACACGGGTGGGGGGGTCCTATGGCTACACCTTC
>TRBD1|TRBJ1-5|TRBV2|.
CASSGVDRGLRAWRQPQHF
TGTGCCAGCAGCGGGGTAGACAGGGGGCTTCGGGCTTGGCGTCAGCCCCAGCATTTT
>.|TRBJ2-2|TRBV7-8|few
CASSTGVEAGELFF
TGTGCCAGCAGCACCGGGGTGGAGGCCGGGGAGCTGTTTTTT
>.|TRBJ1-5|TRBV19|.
CASKTRTDWSQPQHF
TGTGCCAGTAAAACCCGGACAGACTGGAGTCAGCCCCAGCATTTT
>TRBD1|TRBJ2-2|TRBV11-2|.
CASSRRDRGVTGELFF
TGTGCCAGCAGCCGCCGGGACAGGGGTGTCACCGGGGAGCTGTTTTTT
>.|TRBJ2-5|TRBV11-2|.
CASRQIRGQETQYF
TGTGCCAGCAGGCAGATCAGAGGGCAAGAGACCCAGTACTTC
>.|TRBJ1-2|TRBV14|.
CASSQDRTGRDGYTF
TGTGCCAGCAGCCAAGATCGGACTGGGAGGGATGGCTACACCTTC
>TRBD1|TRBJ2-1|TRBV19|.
CASSILGQFNEQFF
TGTGCCAGTAGTATACTGGGACAGTTCAATGAGCAGTTCTTC
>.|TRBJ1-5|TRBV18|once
CASSLLSGGASNQPQHF
TGTGCCAGCTCACTACTTTCTGGGGGGGCTAGCAATCAGCCCCAGCATTTT
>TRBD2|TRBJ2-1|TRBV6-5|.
CATSSGGAPNEQFF
TGTGCCACCTCTAGCGGGGGGGCCCCCAATGAGCAGTTCTTC
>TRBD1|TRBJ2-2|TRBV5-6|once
CASRQGANTGELFF
TGTGCCTCTCGACAGGGGGCGAACACCGGGGAGCTGTTTTTT
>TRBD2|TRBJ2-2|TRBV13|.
CASSPRPSGPTGELFF
TGTGCCAGCAGCCCACGTCCTAGCGGCCCTACCGGGGAGCTGTTTTTT
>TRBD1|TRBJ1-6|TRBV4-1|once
CASSQDRVGWTLHF
TGCGCCAGCAGCCAGGACAGGGTGGGGTGGACCCTCCACTTT
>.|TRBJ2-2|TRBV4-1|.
CASSVHRGAGELFF
TGCGCCAGCAGCGTACACCGGGGAGCCGGGGAGCTGTTTTTT
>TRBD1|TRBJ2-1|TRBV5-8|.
CASRQDRNSYNEQFF
TGTGCCAGCAGACAGGACAGGAACTCCTACAATGAGCAGTTCTTC
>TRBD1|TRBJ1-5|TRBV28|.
CASSLGTADNQPQHF
TGTGCCAGCAGTTTGGGGACAGCGGACAATCAGCCCCAGCATTTT
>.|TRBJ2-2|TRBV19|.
CASSIAAGELFF
TGTGCCAGTAGTATAGCCGCCGGGGAGCTGTTTTTT
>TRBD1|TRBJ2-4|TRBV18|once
CASSPGTGAKNIQYF
TGTGCCAGCTCACCTGGGACAGGGGCCAAAAACATTCAGTACTTC
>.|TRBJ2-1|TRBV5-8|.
CASSVPGLSNEQFF
TGTGCCAGCAGCGTACCGGGACTCAGCAATGAGCAGTTCTTC
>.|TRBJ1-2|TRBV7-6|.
CASSLAGGNGYTF
TGTGCCAGCAGCTTAGCGGGCGGGAATGGCTACACCTTC
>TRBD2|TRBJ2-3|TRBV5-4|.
CASSLYSGGDTDTQYF
TGTGCCAGCAGCTTATATAGCGGGGGGGACACAGATACGCAGTATTTT
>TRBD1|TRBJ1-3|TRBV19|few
CASTAGQGSGNTIYF
TGTGCCAGTACCGCGGGACAGGGCTCTGGAAACACCATATATTTT
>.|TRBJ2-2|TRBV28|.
CASTPGSGLNTGELFF
TGTGCCAGCACCCCGGGATCAGGTCTGAACACCGGGGAGCTGTTTTTT
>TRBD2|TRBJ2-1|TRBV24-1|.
CATSDPQGPREDEQFF
TGTGCCACCAGTGATCCGCAGGGACCCCGGGAGGATGAGCAGTTCTTC
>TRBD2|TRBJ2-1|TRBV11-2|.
CASSLDRAGGVRHEQFF
TGTGCCAGCAGCTTAGATAGGGCGGGGGGCGTTCGGCATGAGCAGTTCTTC
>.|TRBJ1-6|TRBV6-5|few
CASSLADSRNSPLHF
TGTGCCAGCAGTCTCGCAGACAGCCGCAATTCACCCCTCCACTTT
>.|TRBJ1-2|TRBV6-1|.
CASSDRTTELYGYTF
TGTGCCAGCAGTGACCGAACGACAGAACTTTATGGCTACACCTTC
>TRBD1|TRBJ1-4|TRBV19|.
CARRQGGVFF
TGTGCCAGAAGACAGGGCGGGGTGTTTTTT
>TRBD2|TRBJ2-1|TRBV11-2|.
CASSPLAGGAGNEQFF
TGTGCCAGCAGCCCCCTCGCGGGGGGGGCCGGCAATGAGCAGTTCTTC
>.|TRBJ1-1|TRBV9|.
CASSGEVSEAFF
TGTGCCAGCAGCGGGGAGGTATCTGAAGCTTTCTTT
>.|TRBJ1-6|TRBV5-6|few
CASSPRSNNSPLHF
TGTGCCAGCAGCCCACGGAGTAATAATTCACCCCTCCACTTT